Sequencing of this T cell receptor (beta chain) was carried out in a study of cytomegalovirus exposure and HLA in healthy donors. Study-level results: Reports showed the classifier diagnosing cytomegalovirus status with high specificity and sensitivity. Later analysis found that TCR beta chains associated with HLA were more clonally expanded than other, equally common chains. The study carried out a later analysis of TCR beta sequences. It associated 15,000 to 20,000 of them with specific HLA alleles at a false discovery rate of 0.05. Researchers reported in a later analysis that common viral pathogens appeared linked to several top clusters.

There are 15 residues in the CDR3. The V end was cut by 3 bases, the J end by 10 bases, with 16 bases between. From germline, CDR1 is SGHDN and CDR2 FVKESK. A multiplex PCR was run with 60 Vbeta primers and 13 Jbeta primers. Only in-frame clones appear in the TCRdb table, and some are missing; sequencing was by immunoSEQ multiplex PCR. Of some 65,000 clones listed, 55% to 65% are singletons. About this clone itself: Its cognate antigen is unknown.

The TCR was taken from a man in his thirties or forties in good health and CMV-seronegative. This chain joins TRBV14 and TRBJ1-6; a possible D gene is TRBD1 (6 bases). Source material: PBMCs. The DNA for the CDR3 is TGTGCCAGCAGCCACCTGGCACAGGGTGGATCACCCCTCCACTTT. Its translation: CASSHLAQGGSPLHF.